A single sample is the source of the 15 T cell receptor beta chains below, sequenced in a study of T cells of healthy individuals. Using its own MiXCR run on the 5' RACE reads, TCRdb lists one record per CDR3 protein. Of 55,000 to 65,000 distinct CDR3 sequences listed, around 16% are singletons. The source is a human donor in good health.

This sequence joins TRBV27 and TRBJ2-5; TRBD1 aligns across 9 bases. V was clipped by 5 bases and J by 7 bases; unmatched bases: 8. In germline, CDR1 is MNHEY, CDR2 SMNVEV (reference sequence). This CDR3 has 14 amino acids. The CDR3 nucleotides read TGTGCCAGCAGTAACCCCCTGGGACAGGGGACCCAGTACTTC. This sequence encodes CASSNPLGQGTQYF.

This chain joins TRBV20-1 and TRBJ1-4; the match to TRBD1 covers 7 bases. The junction had 3 bases not matched to a gene; V was cut back by 6 bases and J by 5 bases. CDR1 is DFQATT and CDR2 is SNEGSKA in the germline V gene (reference sequence). The CDR3 sequence is 12 residues long. The CDR3 spells CSARGPNEKLFF. For the CDR3, the DNA is TGCAGTGCAAGGGGGCCCAATGAAAAACTGTTTTTT.

The chain combines TRBV2 with TRBJ2-5; D ambiguous. CDR3 length equals 11 residues. Germline V gene data show CDR1 as SNHLY and CDR2 as FYNNEI. Trimming pared 11 bases from V and 5 bases from J, leaving 12 bases between. CDR3 in DNA: TGTGCCGGCTCCTTTGCGGAGACCCAGTACTTC. This gives the protein CAGSFAETQYF.

This clonotype was seen more than once but under ten times. The chain joins TRBV6-6 to TRBJ2-1, with 7 bases identical to TRBD2. Per germline, CDR1 MNHNY and CDR2 SVGAGI (reference sequence). This CDR3 has 17 amino acids. V lost 6 bases, J lost 0 bases, and 11 bases stayed unmatched. The CDR3: CASSWGSGGGSYNEQFF. The CDR3 nucleotides read TGTGCCAGCAGCTGGGGGAGTGGCGGGGGCTCCTACAATGAGCAGTTCTTC.

This clonotype was seen repeatedly, ten times or more. The chain uses TRBV18 and TRBJ1-2, with a tentative D call TRBD1 (6 bases). Germline CDR1 KGHSH, CDR2 LQKENI. The CDR3 is made up of 15 amino acids. V was shortened by 2 bases and J by 8 bases, with 18 bases between the two germline ends. CDR3 in DNA: TGTGCCAGCTCACCAAGTGTCCCAGGGGATCTCGGCTACACCTTC. Translating gives CASSPSVPGDLGYTF.

Many counts were recorded for this clonotype. The chain employs TRBV20-1 and TRBJ1-5, with D tentatively TRBD1 (5 bases). Trimming took off 0 bases at V and 0 bases at J, with 18 bases between the two ends. This CDR3 has 18 amino acids. The germline CDR1 and CDR2 sequences are DFQATT and SNEGSKA (reference sequence). The CDR3 here is CSARETAGRPASNQPQHF. DNA for the CDR3: TGCAGTGCTAGAGAGACAGCCGGCCGCCCGGCTAGCAATCAGCCCCAGCATTTT.

The chain employs TRBV10-3 and TRBJ2-5; D is unresolved. Germline V gene lookup returns CDR1 ENHRY and CDR2 SYGVKD. This CDR3 comprises 12 residues. Trimming left V 4 bases short and J 5 bases short, with 8 bases between. CDR3 amino acids: CAISGEDETQYF. The CDR3 nucleotides are TGTGCCATCAGTGGAGAGGATGAGACCCAGTACTTC.

This clonotype was seen a few times. The CDR3 loop reads CASSLQGGGPGDTQYF. The CDR3 bases are TGTGCCAGCAGCTTACAGGGCGGGGGGCCAGGGGATACGCAGTATTTT. The J gene is TRBJ2-3, the V gene TRBV7-2; 8 bases agree with TRBD2. The CDR3 sequence is 16 residues long. V lost 2 bases, J lost 6 bases, and 10 bases stayed unmatched. Germline CDR1 SGHTA, CDR2 FQGNSA.

This clonotype was recorded a few times. This chain uses TRBV20-1 with TRBJ1-2; D ambiguous. The CDR3 loop spans 12 amino acids. Trimming removed 3 bases at V and 2 bases at J, with 7 bases between. The germline V gene encodes CDR1 DFQATT and CDR2 SNEGSKA (reference sequence). Here the CDR3 reads CSASSPNYGYTF. CDR3 DNA: TGCAGTGCTAGTTCTCCAAACTATGGCTACACCTTC.

The chain is built from TRBV3-1 and TRBJ1-1; D gene ambiguous. V was pared by 0 bases and J by 7 bases, with 12 bases between. CDR1 is LGHDT, CDR2 YNNKEL, per germline (reference sequence). The CDR3 sequence is 14 residues long. The DNA for the CDR3 is TGTGCCAGCAGCCAAGAGATCCTCCCCGGTGAAGCTTTCTTT. The encoded protein is CASSQEILPGEAFF.

There are many counts of this clonotype. The rearrangement joins TRBV29-1 to TRBJ2-1; no reliable D call. V dropped 7 bases and J dropped 8 bases, with 12 bases sitting between them. Germline V gene sequence: CDR1 SQVTM, CDR2 ANQGSEA. This CDR3 has 11 amino acids. The CDR3 DNA is TGCAGCGGAAATCTGTTGGATGAGCAGTTCTTC. Translation: CSGNLLDEQFF.

The genes are TRBV12-3 or TRBV12-4 and TRBJ2-2; 14 nucleotides align to TRBD2. This CDR3 is built from 16 residues. V gave up 4 bases and J gave up 5 bases; unmatched junction bases: 3. CDR3 residues: CASSSGLAGDTGELFF. CDR3 DNA: TGTGCCAGCAGTTCGGGACTAGCGGGAGATACCGGGGAGCTGTTTTTT.

This clonotype came up a few times. The rearrangement links TRBV7-9 to TRBJ1-4, with 7 bases aligning to TRBD1. The length of the CDR3 is 17 residues. The germline V gene encodes CDR1 SEHNR and CDR2 FQNEAQ (reference sequence). V lost 2 bases to trimming and J lost 8 bases; unmatched junction nucleotides: 14. The CDR3 protein is CASSLYAGDSRREKLFF. The DNA of the CDR3 is TGTGCCAGCAGCTTATATGCAGGGGACAGCCGAAGAGAAAAACTGTTTTTT.

The CDR3 loop is CASSAGGRINEQFF. The CDR3 DNA reads as TGTGCCAGCAGTGCGGGCGGGAGGATAAATGAGCAGTTCTTC. This chain links TRBV6-4 with TRBJ2-1, with 8 bases matching TRBD2. Germline CDR1 reads MRHNA; CDR2 reads SNTAGT. The CDR3 has 14 amino acids. With 4 bases clipped from V and 7 bases from J, the junction kept 6 bases outside the gene matches.

CDR3 bases: TGTGCCAGCAGTTCTCCCCTAATGGGTGAAAACATTCAGTACTTC. Its translation: CASSSPLMGENIQYF. J is TRBJ2-4 and V is TRBV6-2 or TRBV6-3; no clear D. V was cut by 4 bases and J by 5 bases, with 15 bases left in between. This CDR3 is built from 15 residues. Germline V gene lookup returns CDR1 MNHEY and CDR2 SVGEGT.